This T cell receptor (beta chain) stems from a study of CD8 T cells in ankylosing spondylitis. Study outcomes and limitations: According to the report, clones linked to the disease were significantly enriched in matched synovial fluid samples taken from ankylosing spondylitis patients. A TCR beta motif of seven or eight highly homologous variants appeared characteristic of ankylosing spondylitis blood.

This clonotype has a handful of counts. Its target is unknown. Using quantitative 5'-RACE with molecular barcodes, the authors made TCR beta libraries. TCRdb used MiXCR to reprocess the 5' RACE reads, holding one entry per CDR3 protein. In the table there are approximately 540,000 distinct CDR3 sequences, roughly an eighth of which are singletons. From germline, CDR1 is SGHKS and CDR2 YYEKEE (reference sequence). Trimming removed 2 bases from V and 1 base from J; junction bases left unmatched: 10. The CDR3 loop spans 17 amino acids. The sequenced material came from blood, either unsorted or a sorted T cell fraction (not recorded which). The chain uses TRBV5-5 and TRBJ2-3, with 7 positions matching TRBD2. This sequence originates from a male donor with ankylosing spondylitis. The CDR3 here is CASSLTSGKWGTDTQYF. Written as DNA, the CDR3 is TGTGCCAGCAGCTTAACAAGCGGGAAGTGGGGCACAGATACGCAGTATTTT.